This TCR beta chain was documented in a study of T cell responses to AZD1222 COVID-19 vaccine listed by TCRdb under 2021. Regarding the study in general: AZD1222 recipients given second doses at about 4 weeks or at about 12 weeks were pooled, since spike-specific TCR depth and breadth were not found to differ between the two schedules. A total of about 230 trial participants underwent TCR sequencing, of whom some 210 received two doses of AZD1222 and some 26 received two doses of the MenACWY control vaccine. Enrollment into the trials was organized by age into subgroups of 18-55, 56-69 and 70-plus years, and those subgroups contained roughly 140, 27 and 60 TCR-sequenced participants, respectively. Results the study describes overall, beyond this receptor: Because no day 14 peak-response samples were available, the repertoires could be characterized only after the peak T cell response. The whole spike protein was spanned by vaccine-associated CD4 TCRs, and dominant responses were seen in regions 160-218 and 743-854. Reportedly, close to half of the unique spike-specific TCRs recognized epitopes lying outside the regions that are mutated in the B.1.351 and B.1.1.7 variants. In the small 56-69-year group, the increase in depth fell short of significance, most likely because of low power. After two AZD1222 doses, both the breadth and the depth of spike-specific TCRs were significantly higher than at day 0 and than in MenACWY recipients. Participants were mostly white British and included more females than males, and it was suggested by the authors that clonal diversity may have been underestimated. Conclusions about previously exposed vaccinees are limited, since just 6 or 7 AZD1222 recipients were seropositive for SARS-CoV-2 at baseline.

A note on this clone: The antigen it recognizes is unknown. Qualities for individual bases were not recorded, and no much larger clone is one base off.

V was cut back by 4 bases and J by 7 bases, leaving a gap of 8 bases between them. From cysteine to phenylalanine, the CDR3 is 12 amino acids long. The kept DNA is CDR3 alone, 36 bases in frame from the first base. The germline V gene encodes CDR1 MNHEY and CDR2 SVGAGI. The CDR3 regions of human TCRbeta chains were analyzed by immunosequencing. The paper's data handling went like this. Repertoire TCRs were checked for matches against a reference library of SARS-CoV-2-specific TCRs that had been generated using the MIRA antigen-specificity platform. Breadth was defined as the fraction of unique TCRs that were SARS-CoV-2-associated. Depth was defined as the fraction of total T cells that were SARS-CoV-2-associated. Each spike-specific TCR was assigned to its reactive spike region and to a CD4 or CD8 class using the MIRA data. Log10-transformed breadth and depth values were compared by one-way ANOVA with Sidak's multiple comparisons tests. TCRdb's version of the immuneACCESS table is confined to in-frame rearrangements and falls short of the full clone set. An unresolved V gene accounts for under half of the shortfall where checked; the remainder is of unknown origin. V, J and clone size are those of that table, while D and trimming were read from the DNA. The sample table lists 130,000 or so clones, roughly 90% of them with a count of one. Clones ranked in the top ten supply 2.5% to 3% of the sample.

This specimen's time point label, per the study, means: baseline before first vaccination. Samples from vaccinated people were obtained from the UK trials COV001 and COV002, which included a single-blind randomized controlled phase 2/3 trial of AZD1222 (ChAdOx1 nCoV-19) in healthy adults. For TCRbeta chain sequencing, PBMC samples were collected from trial participants at day 0 and at day 28 after the second dose. The chain joins TRBV6-5 to TRBJ2-1; matching of 6 bases hints at TRBD2 as the D gene. The receptor was derived from an adult in good health. The sequencing here drew on peripheral blood, taken on day 0 of AZD1222 vaccination. CDR3 reads: CASSWAGNEQFF. Read as DNA, the sequence is TGTGCCAGCAGTTGGGCGGGGAATGAGCAGTTCTTC.